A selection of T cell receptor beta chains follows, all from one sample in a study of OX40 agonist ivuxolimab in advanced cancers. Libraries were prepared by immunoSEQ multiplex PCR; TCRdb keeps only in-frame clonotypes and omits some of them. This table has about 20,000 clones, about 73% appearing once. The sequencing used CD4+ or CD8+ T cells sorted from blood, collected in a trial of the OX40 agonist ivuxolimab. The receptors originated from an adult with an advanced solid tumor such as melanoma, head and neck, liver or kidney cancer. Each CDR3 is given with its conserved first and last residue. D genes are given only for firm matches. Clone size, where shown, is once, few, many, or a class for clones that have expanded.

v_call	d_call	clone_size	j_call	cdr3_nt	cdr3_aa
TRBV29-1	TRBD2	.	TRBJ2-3	TGCAGCGTTGGCGGTCTAGCGGGAGGGCGGGGCGCAGATACGCAGTATTTT	CSVGGLAGGRGADTQYF
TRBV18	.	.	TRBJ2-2	TGTGCCAGCTCACCACCGGTAGGGGCCGGGGAGCTGTTTTTT	CASSPPVGAGELFF
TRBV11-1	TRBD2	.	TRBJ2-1	TGTGCCAGCAGCTCCCCATCCAGACTAGCGGGGGGGCGGCGTGAGCAGTTCTTC	CASSSPSRLAGGRREQFF
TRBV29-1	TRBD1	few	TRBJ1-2	TGCAGCGTTGACCAGGGGGGATATGGCTACACCTTC	CSVDQGGYGYTF
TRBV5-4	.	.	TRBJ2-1	TGTGCCAGCAGCTTGATCGCAGGGAGGAATGAGCAGTTCTTC	CASSLIAGRNEQFF
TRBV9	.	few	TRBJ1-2	TGTGCCAGCAGCGTAGAGGGGGAAGCCTATGGCTACACCTTC	CASSVEGEAYGYTF
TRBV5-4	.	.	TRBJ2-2	TGTGCCAGCACCCTGTCCGTAGGGGCCGGGGAGCTGTTTTTT	CASTLSVGAGELFF
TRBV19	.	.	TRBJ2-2	TGTGCCAGTAGTATAGATCCGAGCACTTTCGGGGAGCTGTTTTTT	CASSIDPSTFGELFF
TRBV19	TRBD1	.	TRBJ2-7	TGTGCCAGTAGTCAGGGACAGGGCTACGAGCAGTACTTC	CASSQGQGYEQYF
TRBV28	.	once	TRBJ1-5	TGTGCCAGCACCCTTGGGGGGGGGAATCAGCCCCAGCATTTT	CASTLGGGNQPQHF
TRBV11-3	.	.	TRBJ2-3	TGTGCCAGCAGCTTAAACGGGTACACAGATACGCAGTATTTT	CASSLNGYTDTQYF